This T cell receptor (beta chain) was recovered during a study of cytomegalovirus exposure and HLA in healthy donors. Primers included in the PCR were 60 Vbeta and 13 Jbeta primers. Original processing methods: Counted up in a later analysis, unique TCR beta chains came to about 80 million, with 9.5 million to 13 million shared. TCRdb's table, derived via immunoSEQ multiplex PCR, lists solely in-frame clones and lacks some. D and trimming come from the DNA, and the V and J calls and clone size come from that table. This sample's table reports 130,000 to 150,000 clones. Germline loops: CDR1 GTSNPN, CDR2 SVGIG (reference sequence). V lost 5 bases, J lost 6 bases, and 10 bases stayed unmatched. The CDR3 spans 16 residues. In regard to this clone: Its cognate antigen is unknown.

Points from the study as a whole: The HLA-A and HLA-B alleles of most subjects were reportedly predicted accurately from TCR beta sequences. A later analysis associated approximately 17,000 TCR beta sequences with HLA alleles at a 0.05 false discovery rate. Prior analysis indicated that the majority of TCR beta V segments exhibited productivity approximately 90% or approximately 30% of the time.

The source of this sequence is a woman aged 45-60 years in good health and CMV-seronegative. The sequenced sample was PBMCs. The rearrangement uses TRBV30 and TRBJ2-7; 16 bases agree with TRBD2. The DNA for the CDR3 is TGTGCCTGGTCGCCGGGACTAGCGGGAGGGCCGGGCGAGCAGTACTTC. Translation gives CAWSPGLAGGPGEQYF.